Listed here are 22 T cell receptor beta chains from one sample, sequenced in a study of cytomegalovirus exposure and HLA in healthy donors. A multiplex PCR was run with 60 Vbeta primers and 13 Jbeta primers. Assay: immunoSEQ multiplex PCR; the TCRdb copy retains only in-frame clones and omits some. The sample contains around 160,000 clones, around 73% of which appear only once. The specimen was PBMCs. Source of these receptors: a male donor in good health and CMV-seronegative.

The chain combines TRBV7-9 with TRBJ1-2; D not resolved. The CDR3 covers 13 residues. V lost 1 base, J lost 6 bases, and 9 bases lay in between. Germline V CDR1 and CDR2: SEHNR, FQNEAQ (reference sequence). The CDR3 loop is CASSLDRVDGYTF. The CDR3 nucleotides are TGTGCCAGCAGCTTAGATCGGGTCGATGGCTACACCTTC. The full variable domain, its missing parts supplied by reference TRBV7-9 and TRBJ1-2, is DTGVSQNPRHKITKRGQNVTFRCDPISEHNRLYWYRQTLGQGPEFLTYFQNEAQLEKSRLLSDRFSAERPKGSFSTLEIQRTEQGDSAMYLCASSLDRVDGYTFGSGTRLTVV.

This chain joins TRBV11-2 and TRBJ2-3; D gene uncertain. The CDR3 is 12 amino acids. With 5 bases removed from V and 2 bases from J, the gap between germline ends came to 5 bases. Germline V CDR1 and CDR2: SGHAT, FQNNGV. The CDR3 coding sequence is TGTGCCAGCAGCGGAGCCACAGATACGCAGTATTTT. It encodes CASSGATDTQYF.

The chain is built from TRBV5-8 and TRBJ2-5; 8 nucleotides line up with TRBD1. V trimming: 0 bases; J trimming: 2 bases; junction bases outside the gene matches: 3. Germline-derived CDR1 and CDR2 are SGHTS and YDEGEE. The CDR3 spans 15 residues. CDR3 loop: CASSLGQGIQETQYF. The CDR3 coding sequence is TGTGCCAGCAGCTTGGGACAGGGGATTCAAGAGACCCAGTACTTC.

The chain carries TRBV5-1 and TRBJ2-3; D call uncertain. V was cut by 5 bases and J by 6 bases, with 16 bases left in between. From germline, CDR1 is SGHRS and CDR2 YFSETQ. The CDR3 is 14 residues long. The CDR3 reads CASSLGSPRDTQYF. The DNA of the CDR3 is TGCGCCAGCAGTCTGGGCAGTCCCAGGGATACGCAGTATTTT.

The J gene is TRBJ1-5, the V gene TRBV21-1; the table's D call, TRBD1, was not checked against the DNA. TRBV21-1 is marked as a pseudogene. The CDR3 is made up of 16 amino acids. The CDR3 region is CASSKDRGPSNQPQHF. CDR3 nucleotides: TGTGCCAGCAGCAAAGACAGGGGGCCTAGCAATCAGCCCCAGCATTTT.

Comment on this clone: Lacking the conserved final phenylalanine or tryptophan, this CDR3 likely reflects a read error. This chain connects TRBV5-8 to TRBJ2-7; 7 nucleotides agree with TRBD1. The CDR3 length is 13 residues. Germline CDR1 reads SGHTS; CDR2 reads YDEGEE. V gave up 3 bases and J gave up 1 base; unmatched junction bases: 1. The DNA for the CDR3 is TGTGCCAGCAGCTCGACAGGGTCCTACGAGCAGTACCTC. The encoded protein is CASSSTGSYEQYL.

The chain couples TRBV18 to TRBJ2-3; 10 bases line up with TRBD2. Trimming took 0 bases from V and 2 from J; bases not matched to a gene: 5. The CDR3 is made up of 17 amino acids. Germline lookup yields CDR1 KGHSH and CDR2 LQKENI. The CDR3 bases are TGTGCCAGCTCACCACCGGCTAGCGGGGGTTACACAGATACGCAGTATTTT. Translating gives CASSPPASGGYTDTQYF.

This clone came up a few times. As DNA, the CDR3 is TGTGCCAGCAGCTTTGGGGGGACAGGGGGCCGGGCTGGAAACACCATATATTTT. As protein: CASSFGGTGGRAGNTIYF. J is TRBJ1-3 and V is TRBV12-1; whether TRBD1, the table's D call, matches the DNA was not checked. TRBV12-1 is recorded as a pseudogene. CDR3 length equals 18 residues.

The CDR3: CASSYQGARAFF. CDR3 DNA sequence: TGTGCCAGCAGTTACCAGGGGGCCCGCGCTTTCTTT. J is TRBJ1-1 and V is TRBV6-5; 8 bases match TRBD1. The germline V gene encodes CDR1 MNHEY and CDR2 SVGAGI. The V segment lost 2 bases and the J segment 11 bases; nucleotides outside the gene matches: 4. The CDR3 has 12 amino acids.

V usage is TRBV2 and J usage is TRBJ2-3; D remains ambiguous. CDR3 length: 11 residues. V was cut by 7 bases and J by 3 bases, with 5 bases left in between. Germline V gene data show CDR1 as SNHLY and CDR2 as FYNNEI. In DNA form, the CDR3 reads TGTGCCAGCACCGAGACAGATACGCAGTATTTT. Amino acid sequence: CASTETDTQYF.

This clone was seen a few times. The V call is TRBV7-9, the J call TRBJ2-1; possible D gene TRBD2, 7 bases. V was clipped by 4 bases and J by 12 bases, with 31 bases between them. In germline, CDR1 is SEHNR, CDR2 FQNEAQ (reference sequence). The CDR3 spans 18 residues. The CDR3 loop is CASSSPGGSSGGGYGQFF. The CDR3 DNA follows: TGTGCCAGCAGCTCCCCTGGGGGGTCTAGCGGAGGGGGGTATGGGCAGTTCTTC. Full variable domain (missing parts from reference TRBV7-9 and TRBJ2-1): DTGVSQNPRHKITKRGQNVTFRCDPISEHNRLYWYRQTLGQGPEFLTYFQNEAQLEKSRLLSDRFSAERPKGSFSTLEIQRTEQGDSAMYLCASSSPGGSSGGGYGQFFGPGTRLTVL.

The rearrangement joins TRBV6-5 to TRBJ2-3; the match to TRBD2 covers 9 bases. The trim removed 10 bases at V and 2 bases at J, leaving 7 bases unmatched. The CDR3 extends over 14 amino acids. Germline CDR1 reads MNHEY; CDR2 reads SVGAGI. This CDR3 reads CATRSGSYTDTQYF. The CDR3 DNA follows: TGTGCCACCCGTAGCGGGAGTTACACAGATACGCAGTATTTT.

This clone was picked up a small number of times. This chain joins TRBV11-2 and TRBJ2-7; TRBD2 matches 7 bases. This CDR3 spans 19 amino acids. Germline values: CDR1 SGHAT, CDR2 FQNNGV. V lost 1 base, J lost 1 base, and 16 bases stayed unmatched. CDR3 nucleotides: TGTGCCAGCAGCTTAGCGCGGCTCTATAGGGCTAGCGGTTCCTACGAGCAGTACTTC. Encoded protein: CASSLARLYRASGSYEQYF. Supplemented by reference TRBV11-2 and TRBJ2-7, the full variable domain reads EAGVAQSPRYKIIEKRQSVAFWCNPISGHATLYWYQQILGQGPKLLIQFQNNGVVDDSQLPKDRFSAERLKGVDSTLKIQPAKLEDSAVYLCASSLARLYRASGSYEQYFGPGTRLTVT.

The chain has TRBV4-1 and TRBJ2-3, with D unclear. The CDR3 spans 17 residues. V dropped 1 base and J dropped 0 bases, with 14 bases sitting between them. From germline, CDR1 is MGHRA and CDR2 YSYEKL. In nucleotides, the CDR3 is TGCGCCAGCAGCCAAGTTAATCACAGAGCTAGCACAGATACGCAGTATTTT. Amino acid sequence: CASSQVNHRASTDTQYF.

This clone was seen just once. V and J are TRBV14 and TRBJ1-4; D unclear. Germline lookup yields CDR1 SGHDN and CDR2 FVKESK. Trimming left V 0 bases short and J 10 bases short, with 6 bases between. The CDR3 length is 12 residues. The CDR3 region has the DNA TGTGCCAGCAGCCAAGACGAGAGAAAACTGTTTTTT. Its translation: CASSQDERKLFF.

The V gene is TRBV11-3, the J gene TRBJ1-2; the match to TRBD1 covers 7 bases. Per the germline V gene, CDR1 is SGHNT and CDR2 is YENEEA. The CDR3 totals 13 residues. The junction had 5 bases not matched to a gene; V was cut back by 5 bases and J by 5 bases. The CDR3 sequence: CASSPLTGYGYTF. The CDR3 coding sequence is TGTGCCAGCAGCCCACTGACAGGGTATGGCTACACCTTC.

This chain connects TRBV2 to TRBJ2-7, with 9 bases matching TRBD1. This CDR3 spans 14 amino acids. CDR1 and CDR2 from the germline V gene are SNHLY and FYNNEI. The V and J ends lost 4 bases and 3 bases, in that order; junction bases with no gene match: 4. CDR3 coding DNA: TGTGCCAGCAGTGGGGGACAGGGAAACTACGAGCAGTACTTC. It is translated as CASSGGQGNYEQYF. Full variable domain (outside the CDR3, taken from reference TRBV2 and TRBJ2-7): EPEVTQTPSHQVTQMGQEVILRCVPISNHLYFYWYRQILGQKVEFLVSFYNNEISEKSEIFDDQFSVERPDGSNFTLKIRSTKLEDSAMYFCASSGGQGNYEQYFGPGTRLTVT.

This clone was seen a few times. CDR3 residues: CASSKGPDSGTQKQYF. The CDR3, as DNA: TGTGCCAGCAGCAAGGGGCCCGACTCCGGGACACAAAAGCAGTACTTC. The rearrangement uses TRBV7-2 and TRBJ2-7; possible D gene TRBD1, 6 bases. V shed 5 bases and J shed 8 bases, with 25 bases lying between them. CDR1 is SGHTA and CDR2 is FQGNSA in the germline V gene. This CDR3 spans 16 amino acids. The whole variable domain, filled in from reference TRBV7-2 and TRBJ2-7, reads GAGVSQSPSNKVTEKGKDVELRCDPISGHTALYWYRQSLGQGLEFLIYFQGNSAPDKSGLPSDRFSAERTGGSVSTLTIQRTQQEDSAVYLCASSKGPDSGTQKQYFGPGTRLTVT.

This sequence joins TRBV6-5 and TRBJ1-1; possibly TRBD1 for D (5 bases). Germline lookup yields CDR1 MNHEY and CDR2 SVGAGI. The CDR3 contains 14 residues. Trimming pared 7 bases from V and 8 bases from J, leaving 20 bases between. The chain's CDR3 is CASTSGAGIGEAFF. CDR3 coding DNA: TGTGCCAGCACCTCTGGGGCGGGGATAGGGGAAGCTTTCTTT.

This chain connects TRBV5-1 to TRBJ2-5; D is unclear. Trimming stripped 0 bases from V and 2 bases from J, with 5 bases between. CDR1 and CDR2 (germline): SGHRS, YFSETQ. There are 13 residues in the CDR3. CDR3 coding DNA: TGCGCCAGCAGCTTGGAGCCACAAGAGACCCAGTACTTC. Translating it yields CASSLEPQETQYF.

V and J are TRBV11-2 and TRBJ2-2; tentatively, D is TRBD2 (6 bases). Germline V gene lookup returns CDR1 SGHAT and CDR2 FQNNGV. CDR3 length: 14 amino acids. Trimming left V 5 bases short and J 1 base short, with 8 bases between. The CDR3 loop is CASSPGVNTGELFF. The CDR3 DNA sequence: TGTGCCAGCAGCCCGGGGGTGAACACCGGGGAGCTGTTTTTT.

The chain combines TRBV6-5 with TRBJ2-5, with D possibly matching TRBD1 (5 bases). Trimming left V 2 bases short and J 5 bases short, with 12 bases between. Germline V CDR1 and CDR2: MNHEY, SVGAGI. The length of the CDR3 is 14 residues. CDR3 residues: CASSYPGHSETQYF. The CDR3 DNA follows: TGTGCCAGCAGTTACCCCGGACACTCGGAGACCCAGTACTTC.